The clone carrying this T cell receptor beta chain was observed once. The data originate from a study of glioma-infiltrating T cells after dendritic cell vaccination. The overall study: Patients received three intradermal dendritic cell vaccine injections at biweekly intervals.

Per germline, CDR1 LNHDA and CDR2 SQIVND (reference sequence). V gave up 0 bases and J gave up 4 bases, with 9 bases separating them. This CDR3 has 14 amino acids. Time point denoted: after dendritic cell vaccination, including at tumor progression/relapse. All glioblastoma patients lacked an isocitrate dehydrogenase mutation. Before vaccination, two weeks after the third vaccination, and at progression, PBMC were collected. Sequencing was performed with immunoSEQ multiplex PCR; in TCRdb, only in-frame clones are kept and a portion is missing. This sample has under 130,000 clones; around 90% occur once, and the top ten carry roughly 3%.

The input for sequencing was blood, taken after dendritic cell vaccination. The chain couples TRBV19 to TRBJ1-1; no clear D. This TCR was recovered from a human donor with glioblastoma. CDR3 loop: CASSIDPASTEAFF. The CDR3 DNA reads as TGTGCCAGTAGTATAGATCCCGCCAGCACTGAAGCTTTCTTT.